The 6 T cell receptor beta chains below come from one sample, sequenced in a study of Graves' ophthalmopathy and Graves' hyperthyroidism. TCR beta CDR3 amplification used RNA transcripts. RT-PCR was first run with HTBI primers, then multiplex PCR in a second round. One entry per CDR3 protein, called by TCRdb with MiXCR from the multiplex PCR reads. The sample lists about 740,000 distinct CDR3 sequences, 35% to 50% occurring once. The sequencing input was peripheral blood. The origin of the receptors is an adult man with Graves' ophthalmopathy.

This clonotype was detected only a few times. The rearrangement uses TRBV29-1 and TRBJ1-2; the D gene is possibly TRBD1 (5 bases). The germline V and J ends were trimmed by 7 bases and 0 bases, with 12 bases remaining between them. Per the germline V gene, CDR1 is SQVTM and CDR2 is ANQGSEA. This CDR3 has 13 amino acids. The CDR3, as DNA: TGCAGCGGACGGGACGGCGCTAACTATGGCTACACCTTC. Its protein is CSGRDGANYGYTF.

CDR3 nucleotide sequence: TGCAGTGCTAGAGATAGTACAGGGGGCTTGTCGTCGGATCAGCCCCAGCATTTT. Its protein is CSARDSTGGLSSDQPQHF. J is TRBJ1-5 and V is TRBV20-1, with 9 nucleotides matching TRBD1. V dropped 0 bases and J dropped 5; count of bases not matched to a gene: 14. There are 18 residues in the CDR3. Germline assignment: CDR1 DFQATT and CDR2 SNEGSKA (reference sequence).

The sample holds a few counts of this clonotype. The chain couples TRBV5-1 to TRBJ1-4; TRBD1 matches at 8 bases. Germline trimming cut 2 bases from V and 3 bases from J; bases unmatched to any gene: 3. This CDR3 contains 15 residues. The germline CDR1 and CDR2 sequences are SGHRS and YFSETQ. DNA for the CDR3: TGCGCCAGCAGCTTTTTGACAGGGGCTAATGAAAAACTGTTTTTT. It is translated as CASSFLTGANEKLFF. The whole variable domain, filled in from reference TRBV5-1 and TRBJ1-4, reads KAGVTQTPRYLIKTRGQQVTLSCSPISGHRSVSWYQQTPGQGLQFLFEYFSETQRNKGNFPGRFSGRQFSNSRSEMNVSTLELGDSALYLCASSFLTGANEKLFFGSGTQLSVL.

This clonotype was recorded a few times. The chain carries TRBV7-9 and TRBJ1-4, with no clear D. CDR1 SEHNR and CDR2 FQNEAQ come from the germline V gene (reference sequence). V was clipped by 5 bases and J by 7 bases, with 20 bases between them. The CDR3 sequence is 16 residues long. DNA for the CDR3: TGTGCCAGCAGCCTATTTTCCAATGGGGTTAGTGAAAAACTGTTTTTT. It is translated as CASSLFSNGVSEKLFF.

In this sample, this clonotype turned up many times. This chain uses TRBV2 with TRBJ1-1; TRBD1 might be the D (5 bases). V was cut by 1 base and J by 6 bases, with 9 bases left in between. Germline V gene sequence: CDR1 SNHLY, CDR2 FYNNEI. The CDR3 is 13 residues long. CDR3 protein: CASSEVQGPEAFF. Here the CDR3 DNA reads TGTGCCAGCAGTGAAGTGCAGGGCCCTGAAGCTTTCTTT.

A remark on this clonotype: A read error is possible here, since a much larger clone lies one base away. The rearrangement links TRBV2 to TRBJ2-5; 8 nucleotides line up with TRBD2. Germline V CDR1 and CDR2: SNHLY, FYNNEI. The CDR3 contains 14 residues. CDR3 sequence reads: CASSDGAGAWTLYF. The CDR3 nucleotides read TGTGCCAGCAGTGACGGAGCGGGGGCTTGGACCCTGTACTTC.